A selection of T cell receptor beta chains follows, all from one sample in a study of cytomegalovirus exposure and HLA in healthy donors. The assay was immunoSEQ multiplex PCR, and TCRdb's table has in-frame clones only and misses some. Of 140,000 to 150,000 clones listed, over 70% are singletons. Input material: PBMCs. Source of these receptors: a man aged 25-40 years in good health and CMV-seronegative. Both conserved end residues are part of each CDR3. D genes are given only for firm matches. Only part of the rows carry a size: once, few, many, or a class if the clone is expanded.

TRBV29-1,TRBJ2-1,.,TRBD2,TGCAGCGTTGTAGGGACTAGCGGGAGGGCCACCTACAATGAGCAGTTCTTC,CSVVGTSGRATYNEQFF
TRBV6-1,TRBJ1-3,few,.,TGTGCCGTCATGTTGAACACCATATATTTT,CAVMLNTIYF
TRBV7-2,TRBJ2-1,.,.,TGTGCCAGCAGCTCAAAAATCAGCGTGCGTTACAATGAGCAGTTCTTC,CASSSKISVRYNEQFF
TRBV2,TRBJ2-3,.,.,TGTGCCGGCCTTGTCGCTGATACGCAGTATTTT,CAGLVADTQYF
TRBV5-1,TRBJ1-3,few,.,TGCGCCAGCAGCCACCGACAGGCCTACTCTGGAAACACCATATATTTT,CASSHRQAYSGNTIYF
TRBV5-1,TRBJ2-5,.,.,TGCGCCAGCAGCCCCTGGACAGTCCAAGAGACCCAGTACTTC,CASSPWTVQETQYF
TRBV10-1,TRBJ2-3,.,TRBD2,TGCGCCAGCAGTGTTAGCGGGAGTATGGATACGCAGTATTTT,CASSVSGSMDTQYF
TRBV19,TRBJ1-5,.,.,TGTGCCACCCGGGACAACAATCAGCCCCAGCATTTT,CATRDNNQPQHF
TRBV2,TRBJ1-4,once,TRBD1,TGTGCCAGCAGCTGGGGACAGGGTGACAATGAAAAACTGTTTTTT,CASSWGQGDNEKLFF
TRBV5-1,TRBJ2-7,once,TRBD2,TGCGCCAGCAGCCCGGGACTAACTAACGAGCAGTACTTC,CASSPGLTNEQYF
TRBV28,TRBJ2-2,.,.,TGTGCCAGCAGGCTAAATCCGGGTGGCGGGGAGCTGTTTTTT,CASRLNPGGGELFF
TRBV5-5,TRBJ2-2,.,TRBD1,TGTGCCAGCAGCTTGGGGACAGGGGGGGTGAACACCGGGGAGCTGTTTTTT,CASSLGTGGVNTGELFF
TRBV11-2,TRBJ2-3,.,TRBD2,TGTGCCAGCACCCTCCAAAGCGGGGGGAAGGTATGGAAACGCGATACGCAGTATTTT,CASTLQSGGKVWKRDTQYF
TRBV5-4,TRBJ2-1,.,TRBD1,TGTGCCAGCAGCCCTGGACAGGGGGTATTGAATGAGCAGTTCTTC,CASSPGQGVLNEQFF
TRBV28,TRBJ2-7,.,TRBD1,TGTGCCAGCAGTTCTACCGGGACAGCCAAGCACGAGCAGTACTTC,CASSSTGTAKHEQYF
TRBV2,TRBJ2-3,.,.,TGTGCCAGCGATTCCGGTGCGGATACGCAGTATTTT,CASDSGADTQYF
TRBV10-1,TRBJ1-1,.,.,TGCGCCAGCAGATCTGGGCCCAACACTGAAGCTTTCTTT,CASRSGPNTEAFF
TRBV9,TRBJ2-2,.,.,TGTGCCAGCCGTCTTGACACCAACACCGGGGAGCTGTTTTTT,CASRLDTNTGELFF
TRBV27,TRBJ2-1,many,.,TGTGCCAGCAGTTTATCGGTTGCGGGGTACAATGAGCAGTTCTTC,CASSLSVAGYNEQFF
TRBV4-1,TRBJ1-1,few,.,TGCGCCAGCAGCCAAGGGCCTTCCATGAACACTGAAGCTTTCTTT,CASSQGPSMNTEAFF
TRBV5-4,TRBJ1-1,once,.,TGTGCCAGCAGCTTGGACGGTACGGGGATGAACACTGAAGCTTTCTTT,CASSLDGTGMNTEAFF
TRBV7-2,TRBJ1-2,.,.,TGTGCCAGCAGCTTATCAAGCAACTATGGCTACACCTTC,CASSLSSNYGYTF
TRBV5-1,TRBJ1-2,.,.,TGCGCCAGCAGCTTGGATGGCGGGGGCATTGGCGACTATGGCTACACCTTC,CASSLDGGGIGDYGYTF
TRBV28,TRBJ2-1,.,.,TGTGCCAGCAGTCAAACGAGAAGGGGGTCCAGCGTCGGCTCCTACAATGAGCAGTTCTTC,CASSQTRRGSSVGSYNEQFF
TRBV4-1,TRBJ2-7,.,TRBD2,TGCGCCAGCAGCTCAGGGAGGGCCTCCTACGAGCAGTACTTC,CASSSGRASYEQYF
TRBV10-3,TRBJ2-3,.,TRBD2,TGTGCCATCAGTGATAGCGGGAGGGCGAATTTCACAGATACGCAGTATTTT,CAISDSGRANFTDTQYF
TRBV7-9,TRBJ2-1,once,TRBD1,TGTGCCAGCAGCCTGGACAGGGAGCAGTTCTTC,CASSLDREQFF
TRBV4-1,TRBJ2-7,.,TRBD2,TGCGCCAGCAGCCCGACTAGCCGACGCCCGTACGAGCAGTACTTC,CASSPTSRRPYEQYF
TRBV5-1,TRBJ1-1,.,.,TGCGCCAGCAGCGGGGCAACTGAAGCTTTCTTT,CASSGATEAFF
TRBV28,TRBJ1-2,.,.,TGTGCCAGCATGACACCCGAAGACGGCTACACCTTC,CASMTPEDGYTF
TRBV6-5,TRBJ1-1,.,.,TGTGCCAGCAGTTACTCGAACAGGGACGGGAAAGCTTTCTTT,CASSYSNRDGKAFF
TRBV4-2,TRBJ2-7,once,.,TGTGCCAGCAGCCAAGAACGACTGGACTACGAGCAGTACTTC,CASSQERLDYEQYF
TRBV28,TRBJ1-2,once,.,TGTGCCAGCAGTTCCGACCAGAGGCAGATGGCTAGCTTC,CASSSDQRQMASF
TRBV5-1,TRBJ2-7,.,TRBD1,TGCGCCAGCAGCCCACGGGACAGCTCCTACGAGCAGTACTTC,CASSPRDSSYEQYF
TRBV12-1,TRBJ2-3,.,.,TGTGCCAGCAGCTGTTGCGCGGGGGTGAGGGATACGCAGTATTTT,CASSCCAGVRDTQYF
TRBV19,TRBJ2-5,.,TRBD2,TGTGCCAGTAGTATCGCCTCTGGACTAGCGGAGGCCCCCGGATCGAGGACCCAGTACTTC,CASSIASGLAEAPGSRTQYF
TRBV28,TRBJ1-2,.,.,TGTGCCAGCGAAGACAGGATCTATGGCTACACCTTC,CASEDRIYGYTF
TRBV4-2,TRBJ2-1,.,TRBD2,TGTGCCAGCAGCCAGCCGACTAGCGGGTACAATGAGCAGTTCTTC,CASSQPTSGYNEQFF
TRBV4-2,TRBJ1-1,.,.,TGTGCCAGCAGCCAAGATAAGGAGTTAAAAGCTTTCTTT,CASSQDKELKAFF
TRBV11-3,TRBJ2-7,.,.,TGTGCCAGCAGCTTGGAACAGCACTACGAGCAGTACTTC,CASSLEQHYEQYF
TRBV15,TRBJ1-1,.,.,TGTGCCACCAGCAGAGCGCCAGGGACTGAAGCTTTCTTT,CATSRAPGTEAFF
TRBV21-1,TRBJ2-2,.,.,TGTGCCAGCAGCAACCCTCCCCCTCCGGACAGATCAAACACCGGGGAGCTGTTTTTT,CASSNPPPPDRSNTGELFF